Listed below are T cell receptor beta chains from one sample, sequenced in a study of T cell responses to AZD1222 COVID-19 vaccine. Profiling relied on immunoSEQ multiplex PCR, and the TCRdb table lists in-frame clones only, not all of them. The top ten clones hold over 4.5% of a sample with roughly 160,000 clones, about 90% of them seen once. The sample was peripheral blood, taken on day 0 of AZD1222 vaccination. The origin of the receptors is an adult in good health. Both conserved end residues are part of each CDR3. A D gene is named only where the DNA matches it firmly. Some rows mark clone size as missing; the rest say once, few, many or name a class of expanded clone.

j_call d_call v_call clone_size cdr3_aa cdr3_nt
TRBJ2-4 . TRBV29-1 . CSVEAGENIQYF TGCAGCGTTGAAGCTGGGGAAAACATTCAGTACTTC
TRBJ2-6 . TRBV6-2/TRBV6-3 . CASSPYLQGSGANVLTF TGTGCCAGCAGTCCGTATTTACAGGGATCTGGGGCCAACGTCCTGACTTTC
TRBJ2-5 . TRBV11-2 . CASSFNRDQETQYF TGTGCCAGCAGCTTCAACAGGGACCAAGAGACCCAGTACTTC
TRBJ1-5 TRBD1 TRBV24-1 . CATSDGQGMGGNQPQHF TGTGCCACCAGTGATGGACAGGGTATGGGAGGCAATCAGCCCCAGCATTTT
TRBJ1-2 . TRBV7-2 . CASSPGGVIGYTF TGTGCCAGCAGCCCGGGGGGGGTAATAGGCTACACCTTC
TRBJ1-1 . TRBV28 . CASSQGYEAFF TGTGCCAGCAGCCAGGGATATGAAGCTTTCTTT
TRBJ1-2 TRBD1 TRBV11-2 . CASSSDRVGGYTF TGTGCCAGCAGCTCGGACAGGGTTGGAGGCTACACCTTC
TRBJ2-1 TRBD1 TRBV6-5 . CASSYFEQGAEQFF TGTGCCAGCAGTTACTTTGAACAGGGGGCCGAGCAGTTCTTC
TRBJ2-1 . TRBV15 . CATSREEGHPYNEQFF TGTGCCACCAGCAGAGAAGAGGGACACCCATACAATGAGCAGTTCTTC
TRBJ1-4 . TRBV6-5 . CASSYMGGYGEKLFF TGTGCCAGCAGTTACATGGGGGGCTATGGTGAAAAACTGTTTTTT
TRBJ2-7 TRBD2 TRBV28 few CASSLITSGRIYEQYF TGTGCCAGCAGTTTAATTACTAGCGGGAGGATCTACGAGCAGTACTTC
TRBJ1-2 TRBD1 TRBV5-8 . CASSYADDRVGYGYTF TGTGCCAGCAGCTACGCTGACGACAGGGTTGGCTATGGCTACACCTTC
TRBJ2-7 . TRBV11-2 . CASSFRSEQYF TGTGCCAGCAGCTTTCGTTCGGAGCAGTACTTC
TRBJ1-5 . TRBV27 . CASSFGGIGQPQHF TGTGCCAGCAGTTTTGGGGGGATAGGTCAGCCCCAGCATTTT
TRBJ2-1 TRBD1 TRBV28 once CASSPPGQGPYNEQFF TGTGCCAGCAGTCCCCCGGGACAGGGTCCCTACAATGAGCAGTTCTTC
TRBJ2-6 . TRBV27 . CASSRAGHSGANVLTF TGTGCCAGCAGTAGGGCAGGCCACTCTGGGGCCAACGTCCTGACTTTC
TRBJ1-1 . TRBV30 . CAWSVWGSVNTEAFF TGTGCCTGGAGTGTATGGGGGTCCGTGAACACTGAAGCTTTCTTT
TRBJ1-2 TRBD1 TRBV19 few CASSKTGDWGYTF TGTGCCAGTAGTAAGACAGGGGACTGGGGCTACACCTTC
TRBJ2-7 TRBD1 TRBV18 . CASSPPGQGKYEQYF TGTGCCAGCTCACCACCCGGACAGGGAAAGTACGAGCAGTACTTC
TRBJ1-2 . TRBV18 . CASSPGTRGYGYTF TGTGCCAGCTCTCCCGGGACTCGAGGCTATGGCTACACCTTC
TRBJ2-2 TRBD1 TRBV6-2/TRBV6-3 . CASSLQGTGELFF TGTGCCAGCAGCCTACAGGGGACCGGGGAGCTGTTTTTT
TRBJ1-4 . TRBV2 . CASRLATNEKLFF TGTGCCAGCAGATTGGCAACGAATGAAAAACTGTTTTTT
TRBJ1-5 . TRBV10-3 . CAISTSTGSNQPQHF TGTGCCATCAGCACAAGTACGGGTAGCAATCAGCCCCAGCATTTT
TRBJ1-1 . TRBV19 . CASSATANTEAFF TGTGCCAGTAGTGCAACAGCGAACACTGAAGCTTTCTTT
TRBJ1-5 . TRBV11-2 . CASSLDLGDQPQHF TGTGCCAGCAGCTTAGATCTCGGAGATCAGCCCCAGCATTTT
TRBJ1-5 . TRBV24-1 . CATSDPAPGVDQPQHF TGTGCCACCAGTGATCCCGCCCCCGGGGTGGATCAGCCCCAGCATTTT
TRBJ1-5 . TRBV24-1 . CATSAAYSNQPQHF TGTGCCACCAGTGCGGCATATAGCAATCAGCCCCAGCATTTT
TRBJ2-1 . TRBV19 once CASSIRGNEQFF TGTGCCAGTAGTATACGGGGCAATGAGCAGTTCTTC